The clone carrying this T cell receptor beta chain was observed once. Its specificity is unknown. V shed 6 bases and J shed 2 bases, with 14 bases lying between them. CDR3 size: 14 residues. The germline V gene encodes CDR1 MNHEY and CDR2 SMNVEV (reference sequence). PCR was performed using 60 Vbeta and 13 Jbeta primers. TCRdb keeps only in-frame clones here, not all; method: immunoSEQ multiplex PCR. The sample lists approximately 130,000 clones; around 83% were seen once. This entry belongs to a study of cytomegalovirus exposure and HLA in healthy donors. Study-level findings and limits: Researchers catalogued around 150 TCR beta chains as cytomegalovirus-associated. An apparent linkage of common viral pathogens to several of the most significant clusters emerged in a later analysis. Most subjects had HLA-A and HLA-B alleles reportedly predicted accurately by TCR beta sequences.

The gene calls are TRBV27 and TRBJ2-7, with D possibly matching TRBD1 (5 bases). Sequencing was done on a sample of PBMCs. The clonotype was recovered from a woman between 25 and 40 years old in good health and CMV-seropositive. CDR3 sequence (DNA): TGTGCCAGCAGCTCCCTGGACACCACCTACGAGCAGTACTTC. Translation: CASSSLDTTYEQYF.